This TCR beta chain was sequenced for a study of T-cell reconstitution after alpha-beta-depleted transplantation in children. The study, taken as a whole, reports: Newly made T cells mostly supplied T-cell counts and diversity one year after transplant. The origin of alpha-beta T cells about two months after transplant was reportedly several hundred expanded graft clones.

Unique molecular identifiers were built into the TCRbeta library. TCRdb re-called the PCR reads with MiXCR, one entry per CDR3 protein. In the table there are about 980,000 distinct CDR3 sequences, 25% to 30% of which are singletons. The CDR3 spans 13 residues. Germline lookup yields CDR1 MGHRA and CDR2 YSYEKL. The germline V and J ends were trimmed by 1 base and 8 bases, with 9 bases remaining between them. As for this clonotype: Its antigen is currently unknown.

The chain uses TRBV4-1 and TRBJ2-1, with D unclear. The specimen comprised PBMCs, mostly from graft donor cells, sampled 360 days after TCRalphabeta/CD19-depleted stem cell transplant. The receptor's source is a boy younger than two who had a stem cell transplant for SCID, so the T cells may come from the graft donor. The CDR3: CASSQAPRHEQFF. The CDR3 region has the DNA TGCGCCAGCAGCCAAGCTCCTAGGCATGAGCAGTTCTTC.